A single sample gave rise to the 17 T cell receptor beta chains below, sequenced in a study of T cells after yellow fever vaccination. TCRdb analysed the 5' RACE reads with MiXCR anew, one entry per CDR3 protein. The repertoire has about 340,000 distinct CDR3 sequences, about 4% of them found once; the top ten carry roughly a quarter. This sample comprised PBMCs, obtained 5 days after the yellow fever booster vaccination. The receptors come from a man aged 18 to 29 who received the YFV17D yellow fever vaccine.

CDR3 nucleotide sequence: TGTGCCAGCAGTAACTACAGGGGTTCGGCCGGGGAGCTGTTTTTT. Its translation: CASSNYRGSAGELFF. The chain carries TRBV6-5 and TRBJ2-2; 7 bases align to TRBD1. Germline V CDR1 and CDR2: MNHEY, SVGAGI. The CDR3 extends over 15 amino acids. The V gene end was trimmed by 5 bases and the J gene end by 6 bases; junction bases not matched to a gene: 9.

This clonotype has at least ten counts. The chain is built from TRBV2 and TRBJ2-2; 7 nucleotides agree with TRBD1. The germline V gene encodes CDR1 SNHLY and CDR2 FYNNEI. The V gene end was trimmed by 5 bases and the J gene end by 5 bases; junction bases not matched to a gene: 2. This CDR3 spans 13 amino acids. The CDR3 protein is CASSRQGTGELFF. The CDR3, as DNA: TGTGCCAGCAGTCGACAGGGTACCGGGGAGCTGTTTTTT.

Only a few counts were recorded for this clonotype. The chain joins TRBV5-1 to TRBJ2-5; the D gene is possibly TRBD1 (6 bases). Germline loops: CDR1 SGHRS, CDR2 YFSETQ. Trimming took off 1 base at V and 3 bases at J, with 13 bases between the two ends. The CDR3 is 15 amino acids. The CDR3 DNA is TGCGCCAGCAGCTTGTCTTACAGGGTTGAAGAGACCCAGTACTTC. Amino acid sequence: CASSLSYRVEETQYF.

This clonotype was counted between two and nine times. DNA of the CDR3: TGCGCCAGCAGCCAAGAAAGGACGGGTTTTAGCGGGCGTACCTACGAGCAGTACTTC. This sequence encodes CASSQERTGFSGRTYEQYF. The chain links TRBV4-1 to TRBJ2-7, with 7 bases fitting TRBD2. From germline, CDR1 is MGHRA and CDR2 YSYEKL. The CDR3 sequence is 19 residues long. The V and J ends lost 0 bases and 2 bases, in that order; junction bases with no gene match: 16.

Only a few counts were recorded for this clonotype. The chain uses TRBV11-2 and TRBJ1-2; D is unclear. Between the trimmed V and J ends, which lost 0 bases and 4 bases, there was a span of 15 bases. The germline gives CDR1 SGHAT, CDR2 FQNNGV. CDR3 length: 16 amino acids. The CDR3 nucleotides are TGTGCCAGCAGCTTAGATTTGATCCCGCGGGGCTATGGCTACACCTTC. Protein: CASSLDLIPRGYGYTF.

This clonotype appeared a few times. The V call is TRBV5-1, the J call TRBJ2-5; 7 bases align to TRBD2. CDR1 is SGHRS, CDR2 YFSETQ, per germline. The CDR3 sequence is 14 residues long. With 4 bases clipped from V and 2 bases from J, the junction kept 5 bases outside the gene matches. As DNA, the CDR3 is TGCGCCAGCAGCCCCTTGGGGGGGCAAGAGACCCAGTACTTC. Protein: CASSPLGGQETQYF.

This clonotype was observed a handful of times. V gene TRBV21-1 combines with J gene TRBJ2-3. TRBV21-1 corresponds to a pseudogene. CDR3 length: 14 residues. The CDR3 DNA follows: TGTGCCAGCAGCAATCAGGTCGAGGCAGATACGCAGTATTTT. Amino acid sequence: CASSNQVEADTQYF.

This clonotype was counted many times. The rearrangement uses TRBV7-6 and TRBJ2-5; no definite D call. The CDR3 covers 15 residues. Germline V gives CDR1 SGHVS, CDR2 FNYEAQ. V was cut by 8 bases and J by 1 base, with 17 bases left in between. The CDR3 DNA reads as TGTGCCAGCGGAAAGGGCCAATCACGCCAAGAGACCCAGTACTTC. It encodes CASGKGQSRQETQYF.

In this sample, this clonotype turned up a few times. The chain uses TRBV7-9 and TRBJ2-6; 8 bases match TRBD1. This CDR3 comprises 18 residues. Germline V gives CDR1 SEHNR, CDR2 FQNEAQ (reference sequence). The V gene end was trimmed by 2 bases and the J gene end by 3 bases; junction bases not matched to a gene: 9. The CDR3 loop reads CASSLLLGRGHGANVLTF. DNA of the CDR3: TGTGCCAGCAGCTTACTCTTGGGCAGGGGGCATGGGGCCAACGTCCTGACTTTC.

This clonotype occurred a few times. The rearrangement joins TRBV6-5 to TRBJ2-7, with 7 bases aligning to TRBD2. The CDR3 is 15 residues long. Germline V gives CDR1 MNHEY, CDR2 SVGAGI. The trim removed 2 bases at V and 3 bases at J, leaving 7 bases unmatched. The CDR3 sequence is CASSYPRTSNYEQYV. The CDR3 coding sequence is TGTGCCAGCAGTTACCCCCGGACTAGTAACTACGAGCAGTACGTC.

V and J are TRBV5-6 and TRBJ1-6, with D possibly being TRBD1 (5 bases). CDR3 size: 13 residues. V lost 3 bases to trimming and J lost 14 bases, with 15 bases between them. Germline V gene lookup returns CDR1 SGHDT and CDR2 YYEEEE. CDR3 sequence reads: CASSWDSRGSLHF. CDR3 coding DNA: TGTGCCAGCAGCTGGGACTCACGGGGGTCCCTCCACTTT.

CDR3 DNA: TGTGCCAGCAGCTTAGATGGTCTCTGGGGGTCAGACTATGGCTACACCTTC. Its protein is CASSLDGLWGSDYGYTF. The J gene is TRBJ1-2, the V gene TRBV11-2; D may be TRBD1 (5 bases). Germline CDR1 reads SGHAT; CDR2 reads FQNNGV. The CDR3 has 17 residues. Trimming removed 0 bases from V and 3 bases from J, with 17 bases in between.

This clonotype was detected a few times. V is TRBV20-1 and J is TRBJ1-2; D is possibly TRBD1 (5 bases). V gave up 3 bases and J gave up 8 bases, with 13 bases separating them. This CDR3 spans 12 amino acids. Germline-derived CDR1 and CDR2 are DFQATT and SNEGSKA (reference sequence). Here the CDR3 reads CSASLQGHGYTF. The CDR3 DNA sequence: TGCAGTGCTAGCCTCCAGGGTCACGGCTACACCTTC.

This clonotype has a handful of counts. This rearrangement joins TRBV4-1 to TRBJ2-2; 9 positions match TRBD1. V lost 3 bases, J lost 6 bases, and 8 bases stayed unmatched. The CDR3 covers 16 residues. The germline gives CDR1 MGHRA, CDR2 YSYEKL. Here the CDR3 reads CASSHPGQGFPGELFF. CDR3 sequence (DNA): TGCGCCAGCAGCCATCCGGGACAGGGCTTCCCCGGGGAGCTGTTTTTT.

This clonotype showed up just a few times. The chain is built from TRBV7-2 and TRBJ1-5; 11 bases agree with TRBD1. Germline assignment: CDR1 SGHTA and CDR2 FQGNSA. The J segment lost 9 bases and the V segment lost 0 bases, leaving 7 bases of the junction unmatched. There are 16 residues in the CDR3. The CDR3 region has the DNA TGTGCCAGCAGCTTAGCGGGGACAGGGGGAGTTCCGCCCCAGCATTTT. It codes for CASSLAGTGGVPPQHF.

This clonotype came up a few times. The chain has TRBV4-1 and TRBJ2-5, with TRBD2 matching 15 bases. The CDR3 is made up of 18 amino acids. With 0 bases clipped from V and 1 base from J, the junction kept 3 bases outside the gene matches. The V gene's germline CDR1 is MGHRA and CDR2 YSYEKL. The CDR3 loop is CASSQDRGLAGGQETQYF. The DNA of the CDR3 is TGCGCCAGCAGCCAAGATAGGGGACTAGCGGGGGGCCAAGAGACCCAGTACTTC.

This clonotype showed up just a few times. The chain combines TRBV15 with TRBJ2-5, with D unclear. Trimming removed 0 bases at V and 5 bases at J, with 13 bases between. This CDR3 contains 15 residues. In germline, CDR1 is LNHNV, CDR2 YYDKDF (reference sequence). The CDR3 nucleotides are TGTGCCACCAGCAGAGATCGAAGTGGTCTCGAGACCCAGTACTTC. It codes for CATSRDRSGLETQYF.